What follows are 20 T cell receptor beta chains derived from one specimen sequenced in a study of blood T cell repertoires in COVID-19. Generated by immunoSEQ multiplex PCR, the TCRdb table keeps only in-frame clones and is missing some. Of 90,000 or so clones listed, 81% are singletons. The sample taken for sequencing was peripheral blood. The receptors stem from a man older than 75 with active or convalescent COVID-19.

V usage is TRBV19 and J usage is TRBJ2-2, with D possibly being TRBD1 (6 bases). V lost 8 bases and J 1 base, leaving 23 bases between the germline ends. The CDR3 runs 18 residues. Germline V CDR1 and CDR2: LNHDA, SQIVND (reference sequence). CDR3: CASLSKGLGAGNTGELFF. DNA of the CDR3: TGTGCCAGTCTCTCAAAGGGGCTGGGGGCAGGGAACACCGGGGAGCTGTTTTTT.

The chain has TRBV19 and TRBJ1-1; TRBD1 agrees at 7 bases. The CDR3 spans 13 residues. With 5 bases clipped from V and 2 bases from J, the junction kept 2 bases outside the gene matches. Germline lookup yields CDR1 LNHDA and CDR2 SQIVND (reference sequence). In DNA form, the CDR3 reads TGTGCCAGTAGTCGGACAGGAAACACTGAAGCTTTCTTT. Encoded protein: CASSRTGNTEAFF. The full variable domain, with the rest looked up from reference TRBV19 and TRBJ1-1, is DGGITQSPKYLFRKEGQNVTLSCEQNLNHDAMYWYRQDPGQGLRLIYYSQIVNDFQKGDIAEGYSVSREKKESFPLTVTSAQKNPTAFYLCASSRTGNTEAFFGQGTRLTVV.

CDR3 nucleotide sequence: TGTGCCAGCACCGGGGGTCAGGGAAGCCTCTATGGCTACACCTTC. As protein: CASTGGQGSLYGYTF. This sequence joins TRBV6-6 and TRBJ1-2, with D possibly matching TRBD1 (5 bases). The germline gives CDR1 MNHNY, CDR2 SVGAGI (reference sequence). The CDR3 is made up of 15 amino acids. Trimming pared 7 bases from V and 4 bases from J, leaving 19 bases between.

The V and J genes are TRBV3-1 (or the pseudogene TRBV3-2) and TRBJ1-2, with TRBD1 matching over 8 bases. Losses at the gene ends were 0 bases for V and 3 bases for J; bases not matched to a gene: 3. The CDR3 is 15 residues long. Germline CDR1 is LGHDT and CDR2 is YNNKEL (reference sequence). CDR3 region: CASSQDQGAYYGYTF. CDR3 coding DNA: TGTGCCAGCAGCCAAGATCAGGGGGCGTACTATGGCTACACCTTC.

The CDR3 sequence is CASSLAAVGAVETQYF. DNA of the CDR3: TGTGCCAGCAGCTTGGCCGCGGTGGGGGCGGTTGAGACCCAGTACTTC. The chain combines TRBV5-4 with TRBJ2-5; D possibly corresponds to TRBD1 (6 bases). Deletions cut 0 bases from V and 5 bases from J, with 17 bases between. CDR1 and CDR2 (germline): SGHNT, YYREEE (reference sequence). The CDR3 extends over 16 amino acids.

This clone was seen more than once but under ten times. The chain links TRBV6-4 to TRBJ1-5, with D possibly matching TRBD1 (5 bases). The ends were cut back, 5 bases at V and 4 bases at J, with 9 bases in the middle. The CDR3 covers 13 residues. The V gene's germline CDR1 is MRHNA and CDR2 SNTAGT. The DNA for the CDR3 is TGTGCCAGCAGTTCACAGGAAAATCAGCCCCAGCATTTT. It specifies CASSSQENQPQHF.

A few counts support this clone. The rearrangement uses TRBV7-2 and TRBJ1-2; D gene uncertain. The germline V and J ends were trimmed by 0 bases and 0 bases, with 5 bases remaining between them. CDR1 is SGHTA and CDR2 is FQGNSA in the germline V gene. This CDR3 is 14 amino acids long. The CDR3 spells CASSLAGANYGYTF. As DNA, the CDR3 is TGTGCCAGCAGCTTAGCCGGAGCTAACTATGGCTACACCTTC.

The chain links TRBV2 to TRBJ2-3; possible D gene TRBD2, 6 bases. Trimming left V 3 bases short and J 4 bases short, with 11 bases between. This CDR3 comprises 14 residues. Germline CDR1 reads SNHLY; CDR2 reads FYNNEI. Here the CDR3 reads CASSEAGPPDTQYF. CDR3 bases: TGTGCCAGCAGTGAGGCGGGACCTCCAGATACGCAGTATTTT.

This chain joins TRBV18 and TRBJ2-5; TRBD2 aligns across 10 bases. This CDR3 spans 18 amino acids. The V and J ends lost 3 bases and 1 base, in that order; junction bases with no gene match: 11. The germline V gene encodes CDR1 KGHSH and CDR2 LQKENI. The CDR3 spells CASSPWGSGGTFQETQYF. CDR3 coding DNA: TGTGCCAGCTCACCGTGGGGTAGCGGGGGGACCTTCCAAGAGACCCAGTACTTC.

The rearrangement links TRBV30 to TRBJ1-5; no reliable D call. There are 14 residues in the CDR3. Between the trimmed V and J ends, which lost 3 bases and 0 bases, there was a span of 9 bases. Germline CDR1 reads GTSNPN; CDR2 reads SVGIG (reference sequence). DNA for the CDR3: TGTGCCTGGAGCGAGGGAGGTAGCAATCAGCCCCAGCATTTT. Translated: CAWSEGGSNQPQHF. The variable domain in full, completed from reference TRBV30 and TRBJ1-5, reads SQTIHQWPATLVQPVGSPLSLECTVEGTSNPNLYWYRQAAGRGLQLLFYSVGIGQISSEVPQNLSASRPQDRQFILSSKKLLLSDSGFYLCAWSEGGSNQPQHFGDGTRLSIL.

V is TRBV9 and J is TRBJ1-5; D is perhaps TRBD1 (5 bases). Germline V gene lookup returns CDR1 SGDLS and CDR2 YYNGEE. The CDR3 contains 15 residues. V was clipped by 0 bases and J by 5 bases, with 12 bases between them. The CDR3 is CASSVGTGQDQPQHF. CDR3 DNA sequence: TGTGCCAGCAGCGTAGGAACAGGCCAGGATCAGCCCCAGCATTTT.

The chain joins TRBV2 to TRBJ2-7, with 7 bases matching TRBD1. Trimming removed 5 bases from V and 2 bases from J; junction bases left unmatched: 9. Per germline, CDR1 SNHLY and CDR2 FYNNEI. The CDR3 totals 15 residues. The CDR3 coding sequence is TGTGCCAGCAGTAAGGGACAGTTGGAAGCCTACGAGCAGTACTTC. Translation: CASSKGQLEAYEQYF.

The chain has TRBV9 and TRBJ2-3; D is unresolved. V lost 0 bases and J 3 bases, leaving 14 bases between the germline ends. The germline gives CDR1 SGDLS, CDR2 YYNGEE. The length of the CDR3 is 16 residues. In DNA form, the CDR3 reads TGTGCCAGCAGCGTAGCTCCCGGGTCGGGTACAGATACGCAGTATTTT. Its translation is CASSVAPGSGTDTQYF.

This chain joins TRBV14 and TRBJ1-2, with D possibly TRBD1 on 6 matching bases. CDR1 is SGHDN, CDR2 FVKESK, per germline. This CDR3 is 16 amino acids long. Trimming took 0 bases from V and 8 from J, leaving 19 bases between them. The CDR3 loop is CASSQDPSGVMGGYTF. CDR3 bases: TGTGCCAGCAGCCAAGATCCCTCAGGGGTTATGGGGGGCTACACCTTC.

This clone was counted many times. The chain recombines TRBV5-6 with TRBJ1-6; TRBD1 aligns across 7 bases. Germline CDR1 SGHDT, CDR2 YYEEEE. Trimming took 4 bases from V and 10 from J; bases not matched to a gene: 14. This CDR3 is 16 amino acids long. DNA for the CDR3: TGTGCCAGCAGCCATGGCCGGGAGAGGGGGCGATCACCCCTCCACTTT. Protein: CASSHGRERGRSPLHF.

This chain's CDR3 is CASSHRLAPTSTDTQYF. CDR3 DNA sequence: TGCGCCAGCAGCCATAGACTAGCGCCTACTTCCACAGATACGCAGTATTTT. This chain uses TRBV4-3 with TRBJ2-3; 8 nucleotides line up with TRBD2. After removal of 3 bases from V and 2 bases from J, the junction contained 10 bases not matched to a gene. The CDR3 has 17 residues. CDR1 is LGHNA and CDR2 is YSLEER in the germline V gene.

This clone was counted between two and nine times. The J gene is TRBJ2-3, the V gene TRBV3-1 (or the pseudogene TRBV3-2); no clear D. V lost 3 bases and J lost 4, with 20 bases in between. CDR3 length: 17 amino acids. Germline V gene lookup returns CDR1 LGHDT and CDR2 YNNKEL (reference sequence). The CDR3 loop reads CASSQSRKTPPSDTQYF. The CDR3 coding sequence is TGTGCCAGCAGCCAGAGCCGTAAAACCCCCCCCTCAGATACGCAGTATTTT.

This clone is a singleton in its sample. The rearrangement uses TRBV18 and TRBJ1-6; D is possibly TRBD1 (5 bases). V was shortened by 3 bases and J by 2 bases, with 8 bases between the two germline ends. This CDR3 has 15 amino acids. Germline V lookup: CDR1 KGHSH, CDR2 LQKENI. CDR3 bases: TGTGCCAGCTCACCTAGGGGTACCTATAATTCACCCCTCCACTTT. Its protein product is CASSPRGTYNSPLHF.

The chain uses TRBV9 and TRBJ2-7; a weak D match, TRBD2 (7 bases). Looked up from germline, CDR1 is SGDLS and CDR2 is YYNGEE. The CDR3 is 15 amino acids. V was clipped by 4 bases and J by 7 bases, with 21 bases between them. CDR3 loop: CASSMGGAPGREQYF. The CDR3 bases are TGTGCCAGCAGCATGGGGGGGGCCCCCGGGAGGGAGCAGTACTTC.

The J gene is TRBJ2-7, the V gene TRBV5-5; D uncertain. V lost 3 bases to trimming and J lost 1 base, with 8 bases between them. The CDR3 contains 13 residues. Germline V gene lookup returns CDR1 SGHKS and CDR2 YYEKEE (reference sequence). CDR3 nucleotide sequence: TGTGCCAGCAGCTCGACACATTCCTACGAGCAGTACTTC. Amino acids: CASSSTHSYEQYF. Using reference TRBV5-5 and TRBJ2-7 for the parts outside the CDR3, the full variable domain is DAGVTQSPTHLIKTRGQQVTLRCSPISGHKSVSWYQQVLGQGPQFIFQYYEKEERGRGNFPDRFSARQFPNYSSELNVNALLLGDSALYLCASSSTHSYEQYFGPGTRLTVT.